A selection of T cell receptor beta chains follows, all from one sample in a study of cytomegalovirus exposure and HLA in healthy donors. Using immunoSEQ multiplex PCR, the repertoire was profiled, and TCRdb retains in-frame clones only, with some absent. The sample lists 110,000 or so clones, around 75% occurring once. Sequenced material: PBMCs. The receptors stem from a man younger than 40 in good health and CMV-seronegative. CDR3s include the opening cysteine and the closing phenylalanine or tryptophan. A D gene is named only where the DNA matches it firmly. Clone size is shown for a subset of rows, as once, few, many or a class of expanded clone.

>TRBV29-1|TRBD1|.|TRBJ1-2
TGCAGCGTTGAAAAAACAGGGGAACAGTATGGCTACACCTTC
CSVEKTGEQYGYTF
>TRBV4-1|.|.|TRBJ1-1
TGCGCCAGCAGCCAAGATAGGGGGACTGAAGCTTTCTTT
CASSQDRGTEAFF
>TRBV4-1|TRBD2|.|TRBJ2-3
TGCGCCAGCAGCCAGACCGTCTGGGGCAGCGGGGAGGTTACGCAGTATTTT
CASSQTVWGSGEVTQYF
>TRBV14|TRBD2|.|TRBJ2-1
TGTGCCAGCAGCCAAGAAGCGGGAGACTGGGGTGAGCAGTTCTTC
CASSQEAGDWGEQFF
>TRBV10-3|.|.|TRBJ2-1
TGTGCCATCAGTGCGGCCCACACTACCGCGGGTGAGCAGTTCTTC
CAISAAHTTAGEQFF
>TRBV2|TRBD2|.|TRBJ2-5
TGTGCCAGCAGTGGGGGACTAGCGGTCCAAGAGACCCAGTACTTC
CASSGGLAVQETQYF
>TRBV29-1|.|.|TRBJ1-1
TGCAGCGTTGAAGATTTCACCAGGGGAAGGAACACTGAAGCTTTCTTT
CSVEDFTRGRNTEAFF
>TRBV4-1|TRBD1|.|TRBJ2-7
TGCGCCAGCAGCCTGACAGGGGGCGAGGCCGAGCAGTACTTC
CASSLTGGEAEQYF
>TRBV7-6|TRBD1|.|TRBJ2-7
TGTGCCAGCAGCTTAAAAGGGACAGGCGAGTACGAGCAGTACTTC
CASSLKGTGEYEQYF
>TRBV27|.|.|TRBJ2-7
TGTGCCAGCAGTAATTCAGGGGCTTCCTCCTACGAGCAGTACTTC
CASSNSGASSYEQYF
>TRBV9|TRBD2|.|TRBJ2-2
TGTGCCAGCAGCCGGCTAGCGGGAGGCACGAACACCGGGGAGCTGTTTTTT
CASSRLAGGTNTGELFF
>TRBV5-8|.|.|TRBJ1-3
TGTGCCAGCAGCTACGCGGGGTCTGGAAACACCATATATTTT
CASSYAGSGNTIYF
>TRBV30|.|.|TRBJ2-7
TGTGCCTGGAGCCAGACAGTCAACGAGCAGTACTTC
CAWSQTVNEQYF
>TRBV10-3|.|few|TRBJ1-2
TGTGCTTCTAAGACAGATCTTAACTATGGCTACACCTTC
CASKTDLNYGYTF
>TRBV6-5|.|.|TRBJ1-2
TGTGCCAGCAGCCGCGACAGTATCAATGGCTACACCTTC
CASSRDSINGYTF
>TRBV28|.|.|TRBJ2-7
TGTGCCAGCAGTTCCAGGGGCTACGAGCAGTACTTC
CASSSRGYEQYF
>TRBV2|.|.|TRBJ1-1
TGTGCCAGCAACCGACAGGCAGGGACTGAAGCTTTCTTT
CASNRQAGTEAFF
>TRBV19|TRBD2|.|TRBJ2-5
TGTGCCAGTAGTATAGGCCCTAGCGGCCAAGAGACCCAGTACTTC
CASSIGPSGQETQYF
>TRBV7-9|.|.|TRBJ2-1
TGTGCCAGCAGCTCCGAGGCAGCGGTCTCCTACAATGAGCAGTTCTTC
CASSSEAAVSYNEQFF
>TRBV5-1|.|few|TRBJ1-2
TGCGCCAGCAGCTTGGCATCGAGGGATGGCTACACCTTC
CASSLASRDGYTF
>TRBV5-5|.|.|TRBJ1-6
TGTGCCAGCAGCTCCGCTTGGGCTGGAAATTCACCCCTCCACTTT
CASSSAWAGNSPLHF
>TRBV6-6|TRBD1|few|TRBJ1-5
TGTGCCAGCAGTAAGACAGGGGCCGATCAGCCCCAGCATTTT
CASSKTGADQPQHF
>TRBV28|.|few|TRBJ1-1
TGTGCCAGCAGTTTACCCCTGGCGGTTGAAGCTTTCTTT
CASSLPLAVEAFF
>TRBV6-1|.|.|TRBJ1-6
TGTGCCAGCCGCCAACCTAATTCGCCCCTCCACTTT
CASRQPNSPLHF
>TRBV11-2|TRBD1|.|TRBJ2-5
TGTGCCAGCAGCTGGGGGCCGGGACAGCAAGAGACCCAGTACTTC
CASSWGPGQQETQYF
>TRBV5-6|.|.|TRBJ2-5
TGTGCCAGCAGCTTGGTACCCGGGAGTGGGGAGACCCAGTACTTC
CASSLVPGSGETQYF
>TRBV30|TRBD1|.|TRBJ1-2
TGTGCCTGGGCCACCGGGACAGGGAATGGCTACACCTTC
CAWATGTGNGYTF
>TRBV2|TRBD2|.|TRBJ2-1
TGTGCCACCTTACGGGGAGGGGAGTACAATGAGCAGTTCTTC
CATLRGGEYNEQFF
>TRBV7-2|.|.|TRBJ1-2
TGTGCCAGCAGCTTTCTGGCAGGAGGCAACTATGGCTACACCTTC
CASSFLAGGNYGYTF
>TRBV28|TRBD2|.|TRBJ2-5
TGTGCCAGCAGTTTATCTCTAGCGGGGGAGACCCAGTACTTC
CASSLSLAGETQYF
>TRBV15|TRBD1|.|TRBJ2-7
TGTGCCACCAGCAAACCGGGACAGAGTAACTACGAGCAGTACTTC
CATSKPGQSNYEQYF
>TRBV2|.|.|TRBJ2-3
TGTGCCAGCAGTGGAGCCAGGGCAGTCACAGATACGCAGTATTTT
CASSGARAVTDTQYF
>TRBV2|.|.|TRBJ2-7
TGTGCCAGCGGCAGGGCCGACTACGAGCAGTACTTC
CASGRADYEQYF
>TRBV7-9|.|few|TRBJ1-1
TGTGCCAGCAGCCACACAGGGACTGAAGCTTTCTTT
CASSHTGTEAFF
>TRBV29-1|TRBD2|.|TRBJ2-3
TGCAGCGTTGCGGCGGGGGGGACGCTCGATACGCAGTATTTT
CSVAAGGTLDTQYF
>TRBV10-3|.|once|TRBJ1-5
TGTGCCATCAGTGAACGAACACAGGATCAGCCCCAGCATTTT
CAISERTQDQPQHF
>TRBV2|.|.|TRBJ1-2
TGTGCCAGCAGCGAACTCATAGGGGAACCAGGAGGCTACACCTTC
CASSELIGEPGGYTF
>TRBV5-1|.|.|TRBJ2-3
TGCGCCAGCAGCTTGAGTTTGTCGGGTGGCACAGATACGCAGTATTTT
CASSLSLSGGTDTQYF
>TRBV19|TRBD1|few|TRBJ1-5
TGTGCCAGTAGTGTATCAGGGGGCGGGCAGCCCCAGCATTTT
CASSVSGGGQPQHF
>TRBV7-2|.|.|TRBJ2-5
TGTGCCAGCAGCCCCAACCGGGCACGAGGGGGGACCCAGTACTTC
CASSPNRARGGTQYF
>TRBV5-5|TRBD1|few|TRBJ2-5
TGTGCCAGCAGCGTGGGACAGGGGGGGGAGACCCAGTACTTC
CASSVGQGGETQYF